The 30 T cell receptor beta chains below come from one sample, sequenced in a study of T cells in women clearing cervical HPV infection. Data came from immunoSEQ multiplex PCR; TCRdb stores just in-frame clones and leaves some out. Recorded for this sample: tens of thousands of clones. Sequenced input: blood buffy coat. All receptors come from a woman aged 18-70 years with a cervical HPV16 infection that either progressed to CIN3+ or cleared (not recorded which).

Regarding this clone: Sequencing ends 3 residues short of the CDR3 end; the germline J gene provides the rest. This sequence joins TRBV29-1 and TRBJ1-4; D gene unclear. Germline V gene data show CDR1 as SQVTM and CDR2 as ANQGSEA. The CDR3 covers 11 residues. Trimming stripped 6 bases from V and 6 bases from J, with 8 bases between. The CDR3 region is CSVEVDEKLFF. Partial CDR3 DNA: TGCAGCGTAGAGGTGGATGAAAAA.

CDR3 residues: CASSTRQGHQPQYF. CDR3 bases read: TGTGCCAGCAGCACTCGACAGGGGCATCAGCCG. This chain uses TRBV7-2 with TRBJ2-3; 8 nucleotides agree with TRBD1. The read ends 3 residues before the CDR3 terminus; that terminus is restored from the germline J gene. The CDR3 is 14 amino acids. Germline values: CDR1 SGHTA, CDR2 FQGNSA.

A remark on this clone: Read coverage stops 3 residues before the CDR3 terminus; the germline J gene supplies the remainder. The V gene is TRBV12-3 or TRBV12-4, the J gene TRBJ2-1, with a tentative D call TRBD1 (5 bases). CDR3 length: 15 residues. Trimming took off 8 bases at V and 3 bases at J, with 17 bases between the two ends. Incomplete CDR3 DNA: TGTGCCAGCGGGCTTACAGGAGCGATCTACAATGAG. This sequence encodes CASGLTGAIYNE. In full, the CDR3 is CASGLTGAIYNEQFF.

Measured by frequency, this clone is medium-sized. The read ends 3 residues before the CDR3 terminus; that terminus is restored from the germline J gene. The gene calls are TRBV7-3 and TRBJ2-3; 10 bases match TRBD1. With 4 bases clipped from V and 4 bases from J, the junction kept 5 bases outside the gene matches. The germline V gene has CDR1 SGHTA and CDR2 FQGTGA. There are 15 residues in the CDR3. CDR3 region: CASSSRTGGPDTQYF. Incomplete CDR3 DNA: TGTGCCAGCAGCTCCCGGACAGGGGGTCCAGATACG.

With regard to this clone: Read coverage stops 3 residues before the CDR3 terminus; the germline J gene supplies the remainder. V is TRBV6-2 or TRBV6-3 and J is TRBJ1-2; weak D call: TRBD1 (6 bases). Germline V gene sequence: CDR1 MNHEY, CDR2 SVGEGT. The CDR3 runs 13 residues. The CDR3 sequence is CASSYSDSYDYTF. CDR3 DNA (partial): TGTGCCAGCAGTTATTCGGACAGCTACGAC.

Note on this clone: The missing CDR3 end, 3 residues past where the read stops, is filled in from the germline J gene. The V and J genes are TRBV19 and TRBJ2-1; 10 nucleotides agree with TRBD2. The CDR3 is made up of 15 amino acids. V shed 4 bases, J shed 4 bases, and the junction held 4 bases outside the gene matches. Germline CDR1 is LNHDA and CDR2 is SQIVND (reference sequence). The CDR3 protein is CASSTRLAGYNEQFF. The covered CDR3 bases are TGTGCCAGTAGTACGAGACTAGCGGGTTACAATGAG.

In regard to this clone: The read finishes 3 residues shy of the CDR3 end, and the germline J gene is used to complete it. This chain connects TRBV7-9 to TRBJ2-5; 7 nucleotides align to TRBD1. In germline, CDR1 is SEHNR, CDR2 FQNEAQ (reference sequence). The CDR3 is 14 residues long. V dropped 5 bases and J dropped 5; count of bases not matched to a gene: 8. The DNA read from the CDR3 is TGTGCCAGCAGCCCCACAGGGGTTTTGGAGACC. Encoded protein: CASSPTGVLET. The whole CDR3 sequence is CASSPTGVLETQYF.

A word on this clone: The read terminates 3 residues ahead of where the CDR3 ends, so the germline J gene completes it. V usage is TRBV5-4 and J usage is TRBJ2-5, with 7 bases matching TRBD2. This CDR3 region has 16 residues. The V gene's germline CDR1 is SGHNT and CDR2 YYREEE (reference sequence). After removal of 2 bases from V and 4 bases from J, the junction contained 11 bases not matched to a gene. The CDR3 spells CASSFSRAAGRETQYF. The DNA read from the CDR3 is TGTGCCAGCAGCTTTTCCCGGGCAGCGGGGCGAGAGACC.

A note on this clone: The observed sequence ends 3 residues before the CDR3 terminus, with the missing tail filled in from the germline J gene. This chain connects TRBV9 to TRBJ2-5; 8 bases are shared with TRBD1. CDR1 SGDLS and CDR2 YYNGEE come from the germline V gene. V lost 0 bases to trimming and J lost 5 bases; unmatched junction nucleotides: 6. This CDR3 region has 15 residues. CDR3 region: CASSVAAGGVETQYF. The covered CDR3 bases are TGTGCCAGCAGCGTAGCTGCAGGGGGCGTGGAGACC. Full variable domain (missing parts from reference TRBV9 and TRBJ2-5): DSGVTQTPKHLITATGQRVTLRCSPRSGDLSVYWYQQSLDQGLQFLIQYYNGEERAKGNILERFSAQQFPDLHSELNLSSLELGDSALYFCASSVAAGGVETQYFGPGTRLLVL.

Comments on this clone: The read ends 3 residues before the CDR3 terminus; that terminus is restored from the germline J gene. The chain has TRBV4-1 and TRBJ2-1; D is ambiguous. With 1 base removed from V and 1 base from J, the gap between germline ends came to 8 bases. The CDR3 spans 15 residues. Germline CDR1 is MGHRA and CDR2 is YSYEKL. The DNA read from the CDR3 is TGCGCCAGCAGCCAAGGACTGACGTCCTACAATGAG. Amino acid sequence: CASSQGLTSYNE. The entire CDR3 sequence reads CASSQGLTSYNEQFF.

As to this clone: The sequenced fragment ends 3 residues before the CDR3 boundary, so the rest is inferred from the germline J gene. This rearrangement joins TRBV12-3 or TRBV12-4 to TRBJ2-5, with TRBD2 matching 8 bases. The CDR3 runs 16 residues. J lost 2 bases, V lost 6 bases, and 11 bases had no gene match. CDR3 in amino acids: CASSRGAGALQETQYF. The DNA read from the CDR3 is TGTGCCAGCAGCCGAGGAGCGGGGGCCCTTCAAGAGACC.

The CDR3 protein is CSARDRDRVEKLFF. The sequenced CDR3 bases are TGCAGTGCTAGAGACCGGGACAGGGTGGAAAAA. The chain employs TRBV20-1 and TRBJ1-4, with TRBD1 matching 9 bases. With the read ending 3 residues before the CDR3 end, the germline J gene is used to fill in that end. J gave up 8 bases and V 0 bases, and 4 bases lay outside the gene matches. The germline V gene has CDR1 DFQATT and CDR2 SNEGSKA (reference sequence). The CDR3 covers 14 residues.

Of note for this clone: Coverage ceases 3 residues before the CDR3 finishes, and the germline J gene fills in the end. The V gene is TRBV18, the J gene TRBJ2-7; 9 positions match TRBD1. This CDR3 region has 14 residues. In germline, CDR1 is KGHSH, CDR2 LQKENI. V lost 2 bases and J lost 1; bases outside the gene matches: 0. The covered CDR3 bases are TGTGCCAGCTCACCAGGGACAGGGTCCTACGAG. Its translation is CASSPGTGSYE. In full, the CDR3 is CASSPGTGSYEQYF.

CDR3 region: CASSLTGWAQETQYF. The CDR3 bases that were read are TGTGCCAGCAGCCTAACAGGGTGGGCCCAAGAGACC. This chain connects TRBV7-9 to TRBJ2-5; perhaps TRBD1 as D (6 bases). The CDR3 end lies 3 residues beyond the end of the read and is filled in from the germline J gene. V was cut by 5 bases and J by 1 base, with 14 bases left in between. The CDR3 runs 15 residues. Germline V gene data show CDR1 as SEHNR and CDR2 as FQNEAQ (reference sequence).

Of note for this clone: Read data end 3 residues before the CDR3 end; the end is taken from the germline J gene. The rearrangement joins TRBV5-6 to TRBJ1-5; TRBD1 aligns across 7 bases. Germline V lookup: CDR1 SGHDT, CDR2 YYEEEE. The junction had 6 bases not matched to a gene; V was cut back by 4 bases and J by 2 bases. CDR3 length: 15 residues. The CDR3 is CASSKQGLGNQPQHF. The sequenced CDR3 bases are TGTGCCAGCAGCAAACAGGGGTTGGGCAATCAGCCC.

To note about this clone: The observed sequence ends 3 residues before the CDR3 terminus, with the missing tail filled in from the germline J gene. The rearrangement uses TRBV19 and TRBJ2-3; 8 bases fit TRBD2. CDR1 is LNHDA, CDR2 SQIVND, per germline (reference sequence). There are 15 residues in the CDR3. The junction had 10 bases not matched to a gene; V was cut back by 4 bases and J by 7 bases. CDR3 protein: CASSTGSGGLYTQYF. The CDR3 DNA, read in part, is TGTGCCAGTAGTACAGGATCGGGGGGGCTGTATACG.

Details on this clone: The observed sequence ends 3 residues before the CDR3 terminus, with the missing tail filled in from the germline J gene. The chain employs TRBV10-3 and TRBJ2-3; perhaps TRBD1 as D (7 bases). Per the germline V gene, CDR1 is ENHRY and CDR2 is SYGVKD. The CDR3 extends over 13 amino acids. V was clipped by 5 bases and J by 6 bases, with 12 bases between them. The CDR3 here is CAISLEGADTQYF. The part of the CDR3 DNA that was read is TGTGCCATCAGTTTGGAGGGGGCCGATACG.

To note about this clone: Read coverage stops 3 residues before the CDR3 terminus; the germline J gene supplies the remainder. This sequence joins TRBV19 and TRBJ1-4, with D perhaps TRBD1 (5 bases). The CDR3 has 13 residues. Germline loops: CDR1 LNHDA, CDR2 SQIVND (reference sequence). CDR3 bases read: TGTGCCAGTAACCCCTCTGGGGCCAACGTA. Its translation is CASNPSGANV. The entire CDR3 reads CASNPSGANVLFF. Based on the CDR3 plus reference TRBV19 and TRBJ1-4, the full variable domain is DGGITQSPKYLFRKEGQNVTLSCEQNLNHDAMYWYRQDPGQGLRLIYYSQIVNDFQKGDIAEGYSVSREKKESFPLTVTSAQKNPTAFYLCASNPSGANVLFFGSGTQLSVL.

Comments on this clone: The read ends 3 residues shy of where the CDR3 ends; the end is completed using the germline J gene. The chain uses TRBV6-2 or TRBV6-3 and TRBJ1-1; 8 nucleotides line up with TRBD1. The CDR3 is made up of 14 amino acids. Germline V lookup: CDR1 MNHEY, CDR2 SVGEGT. V lost 6 bases and J lost 7; bases outside the gene matches: 10. The CDR3 is CASSQGRGLIEAFF. The covered CDR3 bases are TGTGCCAGCAGCCAAGGCAGGGGGCTTATTGAA.

As regards this clone: With the read ending 3 residues before the CDR3 end, the germline J gene is used to fill in that end. The chain joins TRBV19 to TRBJ2-4, with 11 bases that match TRBD1. Germline CDR1 is LNHDA and CDR2 is SQIVND (reference sequence). The CDR3 extends over 17 amino acids. The CDR3 DNA, read in part, is TGTGCCAGTACCAATCCGGAAGGGACAGGGGGTAGCTATGGT. Translating it yields CASTNPEGTGGSYG. The full CDR3 reads CASTNPEGTGGSYGQYF.

Details on this clone: The read is 3 residues too short to cover the CDR3 end, so that end is filled in from the germline J gene. The V call is TRBV7-3, the J call TRBJ2-3, with 7 positions matching TRBD2. Germline loops: CDR1 SGHTA, CDR2 FQGTGA. The CDR3 is 15 amino acids. Partial CDR3 DNA: TGTGCCAGCAGCTTAGGCGGGGGTTTCCAAGAGACG. Translated: CASSLGGGFQET. Given in full, the CDR3 is CASSLGGGFQETQYF.

Remarks on this clone: The CDR3 end falls 3 residues outside the read, so it is completed with the germline J gene. The chain is built from TRBV30 and TRBJ2-4; no firm D call. CDR1 and CDR2 (germline): GTSNPN, SVGIG (reference sequence). V was pared by 6 bases and J by 4 bases, with 7 bases between. The CDR3 is made up of 11 amino acids. The chain's CDR3 is CACARKNIQYF. CDR3 DNA (partial): TGTGCCTGTGCGAGAAAAAACATT.

Of note for this clone: Coverage ceases 3 residues before the CDR3 finishes, and the germline J gene fills in the end. This chain uses TRBV27 with TRBJ1-1; D not certain. Germline V lookup: CDR1 MNHEY, CDR2 SMNVEV (reference sequence). This CDR3 contains 13 residues. V lost 6 bases and J lost 1, with 9 bases in between. The sequenced CDR3 bases are TGTGCCAGCAGAAAGACACCGAACACTGAA. This sequence encodes CASRKTPNTE. The whole CDR3 region reads CASRKTPNTEAFF.

Details on this clone: The read finishes 3 residues shy of the CDR3 end, and the germline J gene is used to complete it. The chain links TRBV30 to TRBJ2-7, with TRBD1 matching 7 bases. Germline CDR1 is GTSNPN and CDR2 is SVGIG (reference sequence). Trimming took 4 bases from V and 0 from J; bases not matched to a gene: 3. The CDR3 totals 13 residues. The sequenced part of the CDR3 DNA is TGTGCCTGGAATTGGGACAGCTCCTACGAG. It is translated as CAWNWDSSYE. The whole CDR3 is CAWNWDSSYEQYF.

Points on this clone: From the germline J gene comes the end of the CDR3, since the read stops 3 residues before it. This chain uses TRBV6-2 or TRBV6-3 with TRBJ2-1, with D tentatively TRBD2 (6 bases). The CDR3 has 16 amino acids. Deletions cut 6 bases from V and 8 bases from J, with 23 bases between. Germline-derived CDR1 and CDR2 are MNHEY and SVGEGT. The covered CDR3 bases are TGTGCCAGCAGCCCCGGCCGGGGGACCCGAGACCATGAG. This sequence encodes CASSPGRGTRDHE. The entire CDR3 protein reads CASSPGRGTRDHEQFF.

Remarks on this clone: The CDR3 end is not reached by the read, which stops 3 residues before it; the germline J gene fills it in. This chain joins TRBV19 and TRBJ2-1, with a tentative D call TRBD1 (5 bases). The V gene lost 3 bases and the J gene lost 3 bases, with 12 bases spanning the gap. In germline, CDR1 is LNHDA, CDR2 SQIVND (reference sequence). The CDR3 runs 15 residues. The part of the CDR3 DNA that was read is TGTGCCAGTAGTATCCCCAGGGCCTACTACAATGAG. Protein: CASSIPRAYYNE. Given in full, the CDR3 is CASSIPRAYYNEQFF.

As to this clone: The CDR3 extends 3 residues past the end of the read, so its final part is completed from the germline J gene. This chain connects TRBV5-1 to TRBJ2-7; D gene ambiguous. The CDR3 consists of 15 residues. Germline CDR1 reads SGHRS; CDR2 reads YFSETQ. Trimming removed 4 bases at V and 3 bases at J, with 17 bases between. CDR3 residues: CASSPQAGSVYEQYF. CDR3 bases read: TGCGCCAGCAGCCCGCAGGCAGGTTCAGTCTACGAG.

About this clone itself: The junction shows a germline mismatch at one end, possibly a read error. The read ends 3 residues early relative to the CDR3; the germline J gene fills the gap. Other DNA sequences in this sample translate to the same CDR3. The rearrangement uses TRBV7-9 and TRBJ1-3; D is possibly TRBD1 (5 bases). Germline CDR1 reads SEHNR; CDR2 reads FQNEAQ (reference sequence). This CDR3 has 14 amino acids. CDR3 residues: CASSSTEVLNTIYF. The DNA read from the CDR3 is TGTGCCAGCAGTTCGACAGAGGTGCTGAACACA.

Regarding this clone: The read halts 3 residues ahead of the CDR3 end, with the missing end drawn from the germline J gene. The chain has TRBV2 and TRBJ2-3; weak D call: TRBD2 (6 bases). The CDR3 extends over 15 amino acids. Germline V gives CDR1 SNHLY, CDR2 FYNNEI. The CDR3 loop reads CASILGRGASETQYF. Partial CDR3 DNA: TGTGCCAGCATCCTAGGGCGGGGTGCCAGTGAGACG.

Concerning this clone: The read falls 3 residues short of the CDR3 end, and the missing part is taken from the germline J gene. The gene calls are TRBV25-1 and TRBJ1-2; possible D gene TRBD1, 5 bases. The V gene's germline CDR1 is MGHDK and CDR2 SYGVNS. The CDR3 loop spans 14 amino acids. The CDR3 DNA, read in part, is TGTGCCAGCAGTGAATCGACGCAGGGTGAGACC. As protein: CASSESTQGET. The entire CDR3 reads CASSESTQGETYTF.